These 19 T cell receptor beta chains share one sample of origin, sequenced in a study of blood T cell repertoires in COVID-19. Repertoires were generated with immunoSEQ multiplex PCR, while TCRdb's copy carries only in-frame clones and drops some. Here the sample spans 150,000 or so clones, around 83% being singletons. Sequencing was done on a sample of PBMCs or T cells enriched from blood (not recorded which). These receptor sequences come from a man aged 50-59 years who had recovered from COVID-19.

The gene calls are TRBV9 and TRBJ2-3; TRBD1 agrees at 7 bases. Germline V gene lookup returns CDR1 SGDLS and CDR2 YYNGEE. The CDR3 length is 16 residues. The ends lost 3 bases at V and 2 bases at J; junction bases unmatched: 9. The CDR3 DNA is TGTGCCAGCAGCGCTCGACAGGGAGTTTCCACAGATACGCAGTATTTT. The encoded protein is CASSARQGVSTDTQYF.

This clone appeared once. The V gene is TRBV7-8, the J gene TRBJ1-6, with D possibly matching TRBD1 (5 bases). V dropped 1 base and J dropped 8 bases, with 15 bases sitting between them. The CDR3 contains 16 residues. Germline lookup yields CDR1 SGHVS and CDR2 FQNEAQ. This CDR3 is CASSLVGRVHDSPLHF. CDR3 nucleotides: TGTGCCAGCAGCTTAGTGGGCAGGGTCCACGATTCACCCCTCCACTTT.

The V and J genes are TRBV29-1 and TRBJ1-2; D possibly corresponds to TRBD1 (5 bases). Per the germline V gene, CDR1 is SQVTM and CDR2 is ANQGSEA. The CDR3 totals 12 residues. Trimming cost V 7 bases and J 4 bases, with 13 bases left between them. This CDR3 reads CSAPLDSYGYTF. The CDR3 coding sequence is TGCAGCGCCCCCTTAGACAGCTATGGCTACACCTTC.

The chain carries TRBV9 and TRBJ2-2; 7 bases match TRBD1. This CDR3 has 13 amino acids. The ends lost 5 bases at V and 7 bases at J; junction bases unmatched: 5. The germline CDR1 and CDR2 sequences are SGDLS and YYNGEE. The CDR3: CASRTGNIGELFF. CDR3 DNA: TGTGCCAGCAGGACAGGGAATATCGGGGAGCTGTTTTTT.

CDR3 DNA: TGTGCCAGCAGTTTAGGGACAGGGAACACTGAAGCTTTCTTT. This codes for CASSLGTGNTEAFF. The chain employs TRBV28 and TRBJ1-1; TRBD1 matches 8 bases. Germline V lookup: CDR1 MDHEN, CDR2 SYDVKM. This CDR3 region has 14 residues. Losses at the gene ends were 2 bases for V and 1 base for J; bases not matched to a gene: 0.

In nucleotides, the CDR3 is TGCGCCAGCAGCCAAGATGCGACAGTTTCAAATTCACCCCTCCACTTT. Its translation: CASSQDATVSNSPLHF. The chain carries TRBV4-3 and TRBJ1-6, with D perhaps TRBD1 (5 bases). Germline-derived CDR1 and CDR2 are LGHNA and YSLEER. The CDR3 is 16 amino acids. Trimming stripped 0 bases from V and 7 bases from J, with 13 bases between.

This clone was observed a handful of times. The chain has TRBV5-1 and TRBJ1-4; TRBD1 matches at 10 bases. With 7 bases clipped from V and 0 bases from J, the junction kept 6 bases outside the gene matches. This CDR3 region has 16 residues. CDR1 is SGHRS, CDR2 YFSETQ, per germline. CDR3 region: CASRDRGGATNEKLFF. CDR3 sequence (DNA): TGCGCCAGCCGGGACAGGGGCGGAGCAACTAATGAAAAACTGTTTTTT.

The chain links TRBV7-9 to TRBJ1-3; possibly TRBD1 for D (6 bases). V dropped 2 bases and J dropped 0 bases, with 8 bases sitting between them. Germline V lookup: CDR1 SEHNR, CDR2 FQNEAQ (reference sequence). CDR3 length: 15 amino acids. CDR3 DNA: TGTGCCAGCAGCTTATTACAGGGCTCTGGAAACACCATATATTTT. Amino acids: CASSLLQGSGNTIYF.

The chain links TRBV19 to TRBJ2-1, with unresolved D. CDR1 is LNHDA and CDR2 is SQIVND in the germline V gene (reference sequence). The CDR3 covers 13 residues. Deletions cut 10 bases from V and 4 bases from J, with 14 bases between. The CDR3 DNA follows: TGTGCCACCACCGGGTCCCTATACAATGAGCAGTTCTTC. As protein: CATTGSLYNEQFF.

This rearrangement joins TRBV3-1 (or the pseudogene TRBV3-2) to TRBJ1-4, with D possibly matching TRBD1 (5 bases). In germline, CDR1 is LGHDT, CDR2 YNNKEL (reference sequence). There are 17 residues in the CDR3. Trimming cost V 0 bases and J 8 bases, with 19 bases left between them. The CDR3 nucleotides are TGTGCCAGCAGCCAAGATTTCGCAGGGAACATACAGGAAAAACTGTTTTTT. This translates into CASSQDFAGNIQEKLFF.

The chain uses TRBV6-5 and TRBJ2-7; the match to TRBD1 covers 10 bases. CDR1 and CDR2 (germline): MNHEY, SVGAGI. The CDR3 is 13 residues long. V lost 9 bases to trimming and J lost 5 bases; unmatched junction nucleotides: 7. The CDR3 sequence is CASRRDRGHEQYF. DNA of the CDR3: TGTGCCAGTCGGCGGGACAGGGGCCACGAGCAGTACTTC.

This clone was recorded once. The chain is built from TRBV5-1 and TRBJ2-5; no reliable D call. The length of the CDR3 is 13 residues. V was shortened by 1 base and J by 1 base, with 5 bases between the two germline ends. The V gene's germline CDR1 is SGHRS and CDR2 YFSETQ. DNA for the CDR3: TGCGCCAGCAGCTTGATTATCCAAGAGACCCAGTACTTC. The encoded protein is CASSLIIQETQYF.

The gene calls are TRBV27 and TRBJ1-6; 7 bases match TRBD1. V gave up 2 bases and J gave up 8 bases; unmatched junction bases: 6. Germline assignment: CDR1 MNHEY and CDR2 SMNVEV (reference sequence). The CDR3 contains 15 residues. This CDR3 is CASSLTSGGYSPLHF. CDR3 nucleotide sequence: TGTGCCAGCAGTTTAACATCAGGGGGTTATTCACCCCTCCACTTT.

The genes are TRBV6-4 and TRBJ1-1; 8 positions agree with TRBD1. CDR1 is MRHNA, CDR2 SNTAGT, per germline. This CDR3 region has 14 residues. V lost 2 bases and J lost 3; bases outside the gene matches: 2. This CDR3 is CASSDQTGDTEAFF. In nucleotides, the CDR3 is TGTGCCAGCAGTGACCAGACAGGGGACACTGAAGCTTTCTTT.

The V and J genes are TRBV5-1 and TRBJ1-3; TRBD1 agrees at 7 bases. With V trimmed by 0 bases and J by 5 bases, 11 bases remained unmatched. The CDR3 length is 17 residues. CDR1 and CDR2 (germline): SGHRS, YFSETQ. Written as DNA, the CDR3 is TGCGCCAGCAGCTTGGGCTCGGCAGGGGGATCGCGAAACACCATATATTTT. Protein: CASSLGSAGGSRNTIYF.

The chain uses TRBV4-3 and TRBJ2-3; unclear D gene. Trimming took 1 base from V and 4 from J, leaving 9 bases between them. CDR3 size: 14 residues. Germline V gene lookup returns CDR1 LGHNA and CDR2 YSLEER. The CDR3 region has the DNA TGCGCCAGCAGCCAAGCAACACGGGCAGATACGCAGTATTTT. As protein: CASSQATRADTQYF.

The chain joins TRBV2 to TRBJ1-4, with TRBD1 matching 9 bases. The germline CDR1 and CDR2 sequences are SNHLY and FYNNEI. V shed 11 bases, J shed 6 bases, and the junction held 4 bases outside the gene matches. CDR3 size: 12 residues. CDR3 DNA sequence: TGTGCCCTACAGGGGGCAGATGAAAAACTGTTTTTT. Translation: CALQGADEKLFF. The variable domain in full, completed from reference TRBV2 and TRBJ1-4, reads EPEVTQTPSHQVTQMGQEVILRCVPISNHLYFYWYRQILGQKVEFLVSFYNNEISEKSEIFDDQFSVERPDGSNFTLKIRSTKLEDSAMYFCALQGADEKLFFGSGTQLSVL.

This clone was counted a single time. The CDR3 DNA is TGCAGCGTTGAAGATAAAAGGAGGGCAGATACGCAGTATTTT. Residues: CSVEDKRRADTQYF. The chain carries TRBV29-1 and TRBJ2-3; tentative D call: TRBD2 (6 bases). The V gene's germline CDR1 is SQVTM and CDR2 ANQGSEA. The CDR3 has 14 amino acids. Trimming took off 0 bases at V and 4 bases at J, with 11 bases between the two ends.

The chain couples TRBV30 to TRBJ2-2; D possibly corresponds to TRBD1 (6 bases). The V end lost 5 bases, the J end lost 5 bases, and 12 bases lay between the germline ends. CDR3 size: 13 residues. Germline assignment: CDR1 GTSNPN and CDR2 SVGIG (reference sequence). The DNA of the CDR3 is TGTGCCTGGGCCGAACAGGGAACCGGGGAGCTGTTTTTT. Translating gives CAWAEQGTGELFF.